Listed here are 5 T cell receptor beta chains from one sample, sequenced in a study of blood T cell repertoires in COVID-19 (dated by TCRdb to the early 2020s). The library was built by means of the immunoSEQ multiplex PCR assay. TCRdb re-hosts the immuneACCESS table, in-frame sequences only. Its copies lack some clones; in the studies checked, an unresolved V gene accounts for under half of them, and the cause for the rest is not known. The sample table contains about 180,000 clones; only one count was recorded for roughly nine tenths of them. The ten largest clones add up to roughly 20% of the sample. The sequenced material came from peripheral blood. These receptors all stem from a man aged 70-80 years with active or convalescent COVID-19.

The chain recombines TRBV4-3 with TRBJ1-1; 8 positions agree with TRBD1. Trimming cost V 3 bases and J 4 bases; bases outside gene matches: 7. This CDR3 is 15 amino acids long. CDR1 is LGHNA, CDR2 YSLEER, per germline. The CDR3 here is CASSQARGLGTEAFF. In DNA form, the CDR3 reads TGCGCCAGCAGCCAGGCCAGGGGGCTGGGCACTGAAGCTTTCTTT.

The chain uses TRBV19 and TRBJ2-7; TRBD1 matches 7 bases. The germline V gene encodes CDR1 LNHDA and CDR2 SQIVND (reference sequence). The V and J ends lost 7 bases and 0 bases, in that order; junction bases with no gene match: 6. The CDR3 loop spans 14 amino acids. The CDR3 DNA reads as TGTGCCAGTACCTCTGGGGACAGCTCCTACGAGCAGTACTTC. Its translation is CASTSGDSSYEQYF.

This sequence joins TRBV30 and TRBJ2-5; 9 positions agree with TRBD1. V trimming: 4 bases; J trimming: 5 bases; junction bases outside the gene matches: 17. The CDR3 loop spans 17 amino acids. Per germline, CDR1 GTSNPN and CDR2 SVGIG (reference sequence). CDR3 in amino acids: CAWKPRYRTGAPETQYF. The DNA of the CDR3 is TGTGCCTGGAAACCCCGTTATCGGACAGGGGCCCCGGAGACCCAGTACTTC.

V usage is TRBV28 and J usage is TRBJ1-6; 8 nucleotides line up with TRBD1. The CDR3 covers 17 residues. Per the germline V gene, CDR1 is MDHEN and CDR2 is SYDVKM. After removal of 6 bases from V and 0 bases from J, the junction contained 7 bases not matched to a gene. The DNA of the CDR3 is TGTGCCAGCAGGGACAGGGTGGGCGGCTCCTATAATTCACCCCTCCACTTT. Its translation: CASRDRVGGSYNSPLHF.

J is TRBJ2-2 and V is TRBV29-1; D is perhaps TRBD2 (6 bases). The CDR3 extends over 13 amino acids. Trimming left V 7 bases short and J 7 bases short, with 16 bases between. CDR1 and CDR2 (germline): SQVTM, ANQGSEA. CDR3 sequence: CSAKEGLRGELFF. For the CDR3, the DNA is TGCAGCGCTAAGGAGGGCTTGCGCGGGGAGCTGTTTTTT.